This T cell receptor (beta chain) was captured in a study of T cell repertoires in cytomegalovirus infection. In TCRdb, the reads were re-called with MiXCR into one record per CDR3 protein. The table lists roughly 990,000 distinct CDR3 sequences, 25% to 40% of them singletons. The ends lost 0 bases at V and 5 bases at J; junction bases unmatched: 9. The germline V gene has CDR1 DFQATT and CDR2 SNEGSKA (reference sequence). This CDR3 is built from 15 residues. A word on this clonotype: The target antigen is unknown.

V and J are TRBV20-1 and TRBJ2-7; 8 bases align to TRBD1. The sample here was cultured CD8+ T cells from PBMCs, taken from culture after CMV antigen stimulation. The clonotype comes from a human donor in good health (CMV status not recorded). Some clones in this sample may be carry-over from other donors' samples. Written as DNA, the CDR3 is TGCAGTGCTAGAGATCGGAGACAGGGGTCCCACGAGCAGTACGTC. Translated: CSARDRRQGSHEQYV.